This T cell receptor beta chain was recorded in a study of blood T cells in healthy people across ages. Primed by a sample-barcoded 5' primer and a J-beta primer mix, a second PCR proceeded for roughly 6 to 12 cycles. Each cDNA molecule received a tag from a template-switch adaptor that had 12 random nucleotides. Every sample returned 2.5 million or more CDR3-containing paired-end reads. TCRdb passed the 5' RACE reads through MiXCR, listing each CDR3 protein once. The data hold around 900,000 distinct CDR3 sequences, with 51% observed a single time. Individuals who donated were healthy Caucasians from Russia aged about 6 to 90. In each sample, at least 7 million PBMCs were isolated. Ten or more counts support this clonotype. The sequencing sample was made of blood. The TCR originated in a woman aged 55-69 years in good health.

CDR3 nucleotide sequence: TGTGCCAGCACTAGCGGGAGCACAGATACGCAGTATTTT. Protein: CASTSGSTDTQYF. This chain connects TRBV7-2 to TRBJ2-3; 8 bases are shared with TRBD2. Trimming cost V 7 bases and J 0 bases; bases outside gene matches: 0. Germline CDR1 SGHTA, CDR2 FQGNSA. The CDR3 has 13 amino acids.